One and the same sample provided the 30 T cell receptor beta chains below, sequenced in a study of graft-versus-host responses after intestinal transplantation. The assay was immunoSEQ multiplex PCR, and TCRdb's table has in-frame clones only and misses some. The table lists about 25,000 clones, over 85% of them singletons. The sequencing here drew on PBMCs, taken 30 days after intestinal transplant. These receptors originate from a human patient who received an intestinal transplant, so some T cells may come from the graft donor.

The chain joins TRBV27 to TRBJ2-1; TRBD1 agrees at 7 bases. The ends lost 2 bases at V and 9 bases at J; junction bases unmatched: 7. The CDR3 length is 14 residues. Germline V lookup: CDR1 MNHEY, CDR2 SMNVEV (reference sequence). CDR3 in DNA: TGTGCCAGCAGTTTAAGGGGGACAGTCGGTGAGCAGTTCTTC. Its protein is CASSLRGTVGEQFF.

The V and J genes are TRBV28 and TRBJ2-3, with D perhaps matching TRBD1 (5 bases). This CDR3 has 14 amino acids. V dropped 1 base and J dropped 7 bases, with 12 bases sitting between them. CDR1 and CDR2 from the germline V gene are MDHEN and SYDVKM. The DNA of the CDR3 is TGTGCCAGCAGTTTATACAGGCTTACGAATACGCAGTATTTT. Protein: CASSLYRLTNTQYF. Looking up the rest from reference TRBV28 and TRBJ2-3 gives the full variable domain: DVKVTQSSRYLVKRTGEKVFLECVQDMDHENMFWYRQDPGLGLRLIYFSYDVKMKEKGDIPEGYSVSREKKERFSLILESASTNQTSMYLCASSLYRLTNTQYFGPGTRLTVL.

V is TRBV5-6 and J is TRBJ2-1, with TRBD2 identical over 11 bases. The germline V gene encodes CDR1 SGHDT and CDR2 YYEEEE. Trimming took 0 bases from V and 5 from J; bases not matched to a gene: 4. The CDR3 extends over 16 amino acids. CDR3 nucleotides: TGTGCCAGCAGCTTGGGGGGACTAGCGGCCGACAATGAGCAGTTCTTC. Amino acids: CASSLGGLAADNEQFF.

The chain links TRBV19 to TRBJ1-5, with a tentative D call TRBD1 (6 bases). This CDR3 has 13 amino acids. V lost 5 bases and J lost 6, with 11 bases in between. Looked up from germline, CDR1 is LNHDA and CDR2 is SQIVND (reference sequence). CDR3 amino acids: CASSLPGVQPQHF. The CDR3 nucleotides are TGTGCCAGTAGTCTCCCAGGGGTTCAGCCCCAGCATTTT.

V is TRBV6-5 and J is TRBJ2-3; D ambiguous. V was cut by 4 bases and J by 0 bases, with 11 bases left in between. Per the germline V gene, CDR1 is MNHEY and CDR2 is SVGAGI. This CDR3 spans 15 amino acids. The CDR3 DNA sequence: TGTGCCAGCAGTTGGAATAGCCGTAGCACAGATACGCAGTATTTT. It yields the protein CASSWNSRSTDTQYF.

V is TRBV7-9 and J is TRBJ2-5; TRBD1 agrees at 8 bases. Germline values: CDR1 SEHNR, CDR2 FQNEAQ (reference sequence). After removal of 0 bases from V and 4 bases from J, the junction contained 1 base not matched to a gene. This CDR3 region has 14 residues. The CDR3 DNA sequence: TGTGCCAGCAGCTTAGCCCAGGGGGCAGAGACCCAGTACTTC. This encodes CASSLAQGAETQYF.

The chain uses TRBV27 and TRBJ1-1, with a weak D call TRBD1 (5 bases). The CDR3 length is 14 residues. The V gene's germline CDR1 is MNHEY and CDR2 SMNVEV (reference sequence). V was trimmed by 6 bases and J by 1 base, leaving 12 bases between them. CDR3 DNA: TGTGCCAGCAGCACCACAGGAGCGAACACTGAAGCTTTCTTT. Amino acid sequence: CASSTTGANTEAFF.

The V gene is TRBV4-1, the J gene TRBJ1-2; D is unresolved. Looked up from germline, CDR1 is MGHRA and CDR2 is YSYEKL. This CDR3 has 14 amino acids. V lost 5 bases and J 4 bases, leaving 14 bases between the germline ends. The CDR3 protein is CASSFIWTLYGYTF. In DNA, the CDR3 is TGCGCCAGCAGCTTTATCTGGACCCTCTATGGCTACACCTTC.

The chain is built from TRBV29-1 and TRBJ2-7; no firm D call. Trimming cost V 7 bases and J 6 bases, with 16 bases left between them. Per the germline V gene, CDR1 is SQVTM and CDR2 is ANQGSEA. The CDR3 runs to 12 residues. Here the CDR3 reads CSAATDVGEQYF. In DNA, the CDR3 is TGCAGCGCCGCCACAGACGTAGGCGAGCAGTACTTC.

The V and J genes are TRBV7-9 and TRBJ2-3; D possibly uses TRBD1 or TRBD2 (5 bases each). Germline CDR1 is SEHNR and CDR2 is FQNEAQ (reference sequence). The CDR3 totals 14 residues. Trimming left V 6 bases short and J 3 bases short, with 13 bases between. In DNA form, the CDR3 reads TGTGCCAGCAGTCCCTCGGGGCTGACAGATACGCAGTATTTT. Protein sequence: CASSPSGLTDTQYF.

The V call is TRBV5-1, the J call TRBJ1-2; D remains ambiguous. CDR1 SGHRS and CDR2 YFSETQ come from the germline V gene. Trimming shortened V by 2 bases and J by 7 bases, and 9 bases separated the two germline ends. This CDR3 has 12 amino acids. In nucleotides, the CDR3 is TGCGCCAGCAGCTTTTGGGGTGGTGGCTACACCTTC. It yields the protein CASSFWGGGYTF.

The chain has TRBV28 and TRBJ1-1; a possible D gene is TRBD1 (5 bases). CDR3 length: 12 amino acids. V lost 5 bases and J 5 bases, leaving 9 bases between the germline ends. Per germline, CDR1 MDHEN and CDR2 SYDVKM. CDR3 protein: CASSAWGTEAFF. The DNA of the CDR3 is TGTGCCAGCAGTGCCTGGGGGACTGAAGCTTTCTTT.

The V call is TRBV7-6, the J call TRBJ2-7, with 11 bases identical to TRBD1. Germline lookup yields CDR1 SGHVS and CDR2 FNYEAQ. This CDR3 has 15 amino acids. The J segment lost 3 bases and the V segment lost 5 bases, leaving 6 bases of the junction unmatched. CDR3 in amino acids: CASSEAGTGGYEQYF. The CDR3, as DNA: TGTGCCAGCAGCGAAGCCGGGACAGGGGGCTACGAGCAGTACTTC.

V usage is TRBV9 and J usage is TRBJ2-3, with 11 nucleotides matching TRBD1. The junction had 4 bases not matched to a gene; V was cut back by 4 bases and J by 3 bases. Per the germline V gene, CDR1 is SGDLS and CDR2 is YYNGEE. The CDR3 length is 15 residues. CDR3 coding DNA: TGTGCCAGCAGCCCCGGGACAGGGGGGACAGATACGCAGTATTTT. This codes for CASSPGTGGTDTQYF.

The chain combines TRBV6-5 with TRBJ1-5, with 7 bases identical to TRBD1. J gave up 6 bases and V 6 bases, and 8 bases lay outside the gene matches. CDR1 and CDR2 (germline): MNHEY, SVGAGI. This CDR3 has 14 residues. This chain's CDR3 is CASRTSGGVQPQHF. The CDR3 nucleotides read TGTGCCAGCAGGACGTCAGGGGGAGTTCAGCCCCAGCATTTT.

The chain couples TRBV13 to TRBJ2-7; a possible D gene is TRBD1 (6 bases). The germline CDR1 and CDR2 sequences are PRHDT and FYEKMQ (reference sequence). V lost 1 base and J lost 2, with 9 bases in between. The CDR3 sequence is 14 residues long. The CDR3 region is CASSLVGQTYEQYF. The CDR3 DNA is TGTGCCAGCAGCTTAGTGGGACAAACCTACGAGCAGTACTTC.

This chain uses TRBV30 with TRBJ2-1; D may match TRBD1 or TRBD2 (5 bases each). This CDR3 contains 15 residues. Trimming cost V 0 bases and J 7 bases, with 16 bases left between them. Germline loops: CDR1 GTSNPN, CDR2 SVGIG (reference sequence). This CDR3 reads CAWSVEGWGRNEQFF. As DNA, the CDR3 is TGTGCCTGGAGTGTAGAGGGGTGGGGTAGGAATGAGCAGTTCTTC.

This clone was detected only once. This rearrangement joins TRBV29-1 to TRBJ1-1; D call uncertain. V was pared by 4 bases and J by 1 base, with 4 bases between. Germline assignment: CDR1 SQVTM and CDR2 ANQGSEA. The CDR3 is made up of 11 amino acids. The CDR3 sequence is CSVAPNTEAFF. CDR3 in DNA: TGCAGCGTTGCCCCGAACACTGAAGCTTTCTTT.

The rearrangement joins TRBV28 to TRBJ1-2, with 10 bases that match TRBD1. The CDR3 sequence is 16 residues long. Germline V lookup: CDR1 MDHEN, CDR2 SYDVKM. J lost 3 bases, V lost 7 bases, and 11 bases had no gene match. The chain's CDR3 is CASTDRGRGNDYGYTF. As DNA, the CDR3 is TGTGCCAGCACCGACAGGGGGCGAGGTAACGACTATGGCTACACCTTC.

CDR3 sequence reads: CASSYRGYNTGELFF. As DNA, the CDR3 is TGTGCCAGCAGTTATAGGGGGTATAACACCGGGGAGCTGTTTTTT. The J gene is TRBJ2-2, the V gene TRBV6-5; TRBD1 is a possible D gene (6 bases). This CDR3 contains 15 residues. Trimming removed 3 bases from V and 2 bases from J, with 10 bases in between. Looked up from germline, CDR1 is MNHEY and CDR2 is SVGAGI.

The chain joins TRBV5-1 to TRBJ2-3, with 9 bases that match TRBD2. Germline CDR1 SGHRS, CDR2 YFSETQ. V lost 3 bases to trimming and J lost 2 bases; unmatched junction nucleotides: 13. The CDR3 runs to 18 residues. The CDR3 nucleotides are TGCGCCAGCAGCTGGAGGGGAGCTAGCGGGAACCCCACAGATACGCAGTATTTT. Residues: CASSWRGASGNPTDTQYF.

J is TRBJ2-4 and V is TRBV13; TRBD1 matches at 11 bases. Germline V gene lookup returns CDR1 PRHDT and CDR2 FYEKMQ (reference sequence). CDR3 length: 14 residues. V dropped 5 bases and J dropped 9; count of bases not matched to a gene: 6. The CDR3 DNA reads as TGTGCCAGCAGCCTTGGGACAGGGGGAGGCATTCAGTACTTC. Amino acids: CASSLGTGGGIQYF.

For the CDR3, the DNA is TGTGCCAGTAGTATAGAAGGCACCCGAACCCTCTACGAGCAGTACTTC. This gives the protein CASSIEGTRTLYEQYF. The V call is TRBV19, the J call TRBJ2-7; no firm D call. This CDR3 region has 16 residues. Trimming pared 0 bases from V and 3 bases from J, leaving 15 bases between. The germline CDR1 and CDR2 sequences are LNHDA and SQIVND (reference sequence). Filled out from reference TRBV19 and TRBJ2-7, the complete variable domain reads DGGITQSPKYLFRKEGQNVTLSCEQNLNHDAMYWYRQDPGQGLRLIYYSQIVNDFQKGDIAEGYSVSREKKESFPLTVTSAQKNPTAFYLCASSIEGTRTLYEQYFGPGTRLTVT.

In nucleotides, the CDR3 is TGTGCCAGCAGTTACGAAGGTACACAGGCTGGGGATGAGCAGTTCTTC. Protein product: CASSYEGTQAGDEQFF. The chain has TRBV6-5 and TRBJ2-1; D possibly corresponds to TRBD1 (5 bases). V was cut by 2 bases and J by 8 bases, with 19 bases left in between. Germline loops: CDR1 MNHEY, CDR2 SVGAGI. The length of the CDR3 is 16 residues.

CDR3 sequence (DNA): TGTGCCAGCACCTCTCTCGGGACTAGCGGCAACAATGAGCAGTTCTTC. This sequence encodes CASTSLGTSGNNEQFF. The V call is TRBV28, the J call TRBJ2-1, with 11 bases identical to TRBD2. V shed 7 bases and J 5 bases; nucleotides not matched to a gene: 10. The CDR3 has 16 amino acids. Per the germline V gene, CDR1 is MDHEN and CDR2 is SYDVKM. Variable domain in full (rest from reference TRBV28 and TRBJ2-1): DVKVTQSSRYLVKRTGEKVFLECVQDMDHENMFWYRQDPGLGLRLIYFSYDVKMKEKGDIPEGYSVSREKKERFSLILESASTNQTSMYLCASTSLGTSGNNEQFFGPGTRLTVL.

V and J are TRBV7-2 and TRBJ1-2; no reliable D call. CDR3 size: 14 residues. CDR1 and CDR2 (germline): SGHTA, FQGNSA. The V end lost 3 bases, the J end lost 2 bases, and 10 bases lay between the germline ends. The CDR3 region has the DNA TGTGCCAGCAGCTTGAGGGAGAGGAACTATGGCTACACCTTC. Translated, it gives CASSLRERNYGYTF.

The chain combines TRBV7-8 with TRBJ2-7; D tentatively fits TRBD1 or TRBD2 (6 bases each). The CDR3 spans 15 residues. Trimming took off 1 base at V and 6 bases at J, with 16 bases between the two ends. Germline V gene sequence: CDR1 SGHVS, CDR2 FQNEAQ. The chain's CDR3 is CASSLVGGREVEQYF. The CDR3 DNA is TGTGCCAGCAGCTTAGTTGGGGGGCGCGAGGTCGAGCAGTACTTC.

The chain has TRBV6-1 and TRBJ1-2, with D unclear. V was shortened by 2 bases and J by 4 bases, with 14 bases between the two germline ends. Looked up from germline, CDR1 is MNHNS and CDR2 is SASEGT. CDR3 size: 15 residues. CDR3 sequence: CASSEWATDPYGYTF. The CDR3 DNA reads TGTGCCAGCAGTGAATGGGCCACGGACCCCTATGGCTACACCTTC.

V usage is TRBV4-1 and J usage is TRBJ2-3; D is ambiguous. This CDR3 comprises 11 residues. Trimming removed 8 bases at V and 4 bases at J, with 7 bases between. Germline assignment: CDR1 MGHRA and CDR2 YSYEKL. CDR3: CASGSPDTQYF. In DNA, the CDR3 is TGCGCCAGCGGCAGTCCAGATACGCAGTATTTT.

The chain recombines TRBV18 with TRBJ2-2, with D perhaps TRBD1 (6 bases). Trimming left V 1 base short and J 3 bases short, with 9 bases between. Germline CDR1 reads KGHSH; CDR2 reads LQKENI. This CDR3 is 15 amino acids long. CDR3 sequence: CASSPQQGYTGELFF. The CDR3 bases are TGTGCCAGCTCACCACAACAGGGCTACACCGGGGAGCTGTTTTTT.